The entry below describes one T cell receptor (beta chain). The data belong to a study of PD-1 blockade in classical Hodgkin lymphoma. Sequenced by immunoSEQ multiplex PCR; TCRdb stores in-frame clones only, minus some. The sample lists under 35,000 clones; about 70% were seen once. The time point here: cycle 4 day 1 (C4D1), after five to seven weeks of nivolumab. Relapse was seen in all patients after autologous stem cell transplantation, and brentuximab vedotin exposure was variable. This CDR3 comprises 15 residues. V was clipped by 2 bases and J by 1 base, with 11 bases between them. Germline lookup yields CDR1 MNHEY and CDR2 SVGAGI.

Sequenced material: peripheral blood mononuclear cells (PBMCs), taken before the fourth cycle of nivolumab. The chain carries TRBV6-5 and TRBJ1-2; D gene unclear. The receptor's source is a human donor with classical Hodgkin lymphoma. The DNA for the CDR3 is TGTGCCAGCAGTTACGAGCCGAAAATTAACTATGGCTACACCTTC. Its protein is CASSYEPKINYGYTF.